The 14 T cell receptor beta chains in this list originate from one sample, sequenced in a study of human T cells and chemical hapten exposure. The time point is: pre-sensitization, week 0. The treatment here: therapeutic diphenylcyclopropenone sensitization with weekly scalp DPC. TCRdb called the RACE reads again in MiXCR, with one record for every CDR3 protein. The repertoire includes 85,000 to 120,000 distinct CDR3 sequences, around 12% of them detected once, and roughly 1.6% sits in the top ten. The source material was whole blood, sampled in connection with sensitization to the hapten diphenylcyclopropenone (DPC). Source of these receptors: a woman aged 50 to 60 with alopecia areata. Some clones in this sample may be carry-over from other donors' samples.

The rearrangement links TRBV7-2 to TRBJ1-1; 9 bases are shared with TRBD1. This CDR3 is built from 15 residues. CDR1 SGHTA and CDR2 FQGNSA come from the germline V gene. The V gene end was trimmed by 1 base and the J gene end by 8 bases; junction bases not matched to a gene: 8. The CDR3 sequence is CASSLDFGQGREAFF. CDR3 DNA sequence: TGTGCCAGCAGCTTAGACTTCGGACAGGGGCGGGAAGCTTTCTTT.

This clonotype appeared a few times. V gene TRBV27 combines with J gene TRBJ2-1, with D unresolved. The V end lost 5 bases, the J end lost 0 bases, and 8 bases lay between the germline ends. CDR3 length: 14 residues. Germline V lookup: CDR1 MNHEY, CDR2 SMNVEV (reference sequence). This CDR3 reads CASSRGNSYNEQFF. The CDR3 DNA reads as TGTGCCAGCAGTCGTGGTAACTCCTACAATGAGCAGTTCTTC.

As regards this clonotype: A much larger clone is a single base away; this may be a read error. The V call is TRBV7-9, the J call TRBJ2-3, with TRBD2 as a possible D gene (6 bases). V gave up 3 bases and J gave up 4 bases, with 14 bases separating them. Per germline, CDR1 SEHNR and CDR2 FQNEAQ (reference sequence). The CDR3 is 15 amino acids. CDR3 DNA: TGTGCCAGCAGCTTCCGGGACTTGAAATCAGATACGCAGTATTTT. Translation gives CASSFRDLKSDTQYF.

This clonotype was observed at least ten times. V is TRBV18 and J is TRBJ2-7; D remains unclear. Per germline, CDR1 KGHSH and CDR2 LQKENI. This CDR3 contains 16 residues. The V gene lost 3 bases and the J gene lost 0 bases, with 15 bases spanning the gap. CDR3 in amino acids: CASSPTKGSRSYEQYF. The CDR3 region has the DNA TGTGCCAGCTCACCTACCAAGGGATCCCGCTCCTACGAGCAGTACTTC.

The sample holds many counts of this clonotype. The chain has TRBV29-1 and TRBJ2-5; no clear D gene. Germline V lookup: CDR1 SQVTM, CDR2 ANQGSEA. This CDR3 is built from 11 residues. With 3 bases removed from V and 2 bases from J, the gap between germline ends came to 4 bases. CDR3 residues: CSVDKQETQYF. The CDR3, as DNA: TGCAGCGTTGACAAGCAAGAGACCCAGTACTTC.

Only a few counts were recorded for this clonotype. The chain links TRBV4-1 to TRBJ2-1; D is ambiguous. The CDR3 spans 11 residues. Deletions cut 4 bases from V and 6 bases from J, with 4 bases between. Looked up from germline, CDR1 is MGHRA and CDR2 is YSYEKL. CDR3 loop: CASSLGNEQFF. The CDR3 nucleotides read TGCGCCAGCAGCCTAGGCAATGAGCAGTTCTTC.

This clonotype was seen only a few times. This chain joins TRBV7-2 and TRBJ2-1, with D perhaps TRBD2 (6 bases). This CDR3 contains 18 residues. V was clipped by 10 bases and J by 0 bases, with 25 bases between them. Germline-derived CDR1 and CDR2 are SGHTA and FQGNSA. The CDR3 loop reads CATPPTSLPRSSYNEQFF. CDR3 nucleotide sequence: TGTGCCACCCCTCCTACTAGCCTCCCCCGGAGCTCCTACAATGAGCAGTTCTTC. Supplemented by reference TRBV7-2 and TRBJ2-1, the full variable domain reads GAGVSQSPSNKVTEKGKDVELRCDPISGHTALYWYRQSLGQGLEFLIYFQGNSAPDKSGLPSDRFSAERTGGSVSTLTIQRTQQEDSAVYLCATPPTSLPRSSYNEQFFGPGTRLTVL.

This clonotype has ten or more counts. The chain uses TRBV7-9 and TRBJ1-1, with D unclear. Trimming removed 1 base from V and 5 bases from J, with 5 bases in between. Germline V gene lookup returns CDR1 SEHNR and CDR2 FQNEAQ (reference sequence). The CDR3 length is 12 residues. The CDR3 region has the DNA TGTGCCAGCAGCTTAGTAGTAACTGAAGCTTTCTTT. Protein sequence: CASSLVVTEAFF. Based on the CDR3 plus reference TRBV7-9 and TRBJ1-1, the full variable domain is DTGVSQNPRHKITKRGQNVTFRCDPISEHNRLYWYRQTLGQGPEFLTYFQNEAQLEKSRLLSDRFSAERPKGSFSTLEIQRTEQGDSAMYLCASSLVVTEAFFGQGTRLTVV.

The V gene is TRBV28, the J gene TRBJ1-1; D gene unclear. CDR1 and CDR2 from the germline V gene are MDHEN and SYDVKM. The CDR3 extends over 11 amino acids. CDR3 protein: CALTTNTEAFF. The CDR3 DNA follows: TGTGCTTTGACGACGAACACTGAAGCTTTCTTT.

This clonotype was seen more than once but under ten times. J is TRBJ1-6 and V is TRBV18; 7 nucleotides line up with TRBD1. V dropped 5 bases and J dropped 8; count of bases not matched to a gene: 9. Germline CDR1 and CDR2: KGHSH and LQKENI. The CDR3 extends over 15 amino acids. DNA for the CDR3: TGTGCCAGCTCATTCACCGGGACAGAGGATTCACCCCTCCACTTT. Amino acid sequence: CASSFTGTEDSPLHF.

This chain joins TRBV28 and TRBJ1-5; D is uncertain. The CDR3 contains 15 residues. In germline, CDR1 is MDHEN, CDR2 SYDVKM. V dropped 4 bases and J dropped 4 bases, with 14 bases sitting between them. The CDR3 DNA is TGTGCCAGCAGTTCCCCCCAGGCGATTAATCAGCCCCAGCATTTT. Amino acids: CASSSPQAINQPQHF. The variable domain in full, with the rest retrieved from reference TRBV28 and TRBJ1-5, is DVKVTQSSRYLVKRTGEKVFLECVQDMDHENMFWYRQDPGLGLRLIYFSYDVKMKEKGDIPEGYSVSREKKERFSLILESASTNQTSMYLCASSSPQAINQPQHFGDGTRLSIL.

In the case of this clonotype: The germline gene is not matched at one end of the junction; a read error may be the cause. This chain joins TRBV7-8 and TRBJ2-7; TRBD1 matches at 8 bases. Per germline, CDR1 SGHVS and CDR2 FQNEAQ. The CDR3 covers 15 residues. CDR3 in amino acids: CAGSLLGQGNHEQYF. In DNA form, the CDR3 reads TGTGCCGGCAGCTTACTTGGACAGGGAAACCACGAGCAGTACTTC.

The sample holds a few counts of this clonotype. The chain is built from TRBV20-1 and TRBJ1-2, with D hard to call. The CDR3 is 10 amino acids. V lost 4 bases and J 6 bases, leaving 6 bases between the germline ends. CDR1 and CDR2 (germline): DFQATT, SNEGSKA (reference sequence). The chain's CDR3 is CSAISNGYTF. Here the CDR3 DNA reads TGCAGTGCTATCTCGAATGGCTACACCTTC.

J is TRBJ1-1 and V is TRBV25-1; 8 bases fit TRBD1. V lost 3 bases to trimming and J lost 4 bases; unmatched junction nucleotides: 4. Germline V gives CDR1 MGHDK, CDR2 SYGVNS. The CDR3 is 14 residues long. This chain's CDR3 is CASSDLQGGTEAFF. CDR3 DNA sequence: TGTGCCAGCAGTGATTTACAGGGGGGCACTGAAGCTTTCTTT.